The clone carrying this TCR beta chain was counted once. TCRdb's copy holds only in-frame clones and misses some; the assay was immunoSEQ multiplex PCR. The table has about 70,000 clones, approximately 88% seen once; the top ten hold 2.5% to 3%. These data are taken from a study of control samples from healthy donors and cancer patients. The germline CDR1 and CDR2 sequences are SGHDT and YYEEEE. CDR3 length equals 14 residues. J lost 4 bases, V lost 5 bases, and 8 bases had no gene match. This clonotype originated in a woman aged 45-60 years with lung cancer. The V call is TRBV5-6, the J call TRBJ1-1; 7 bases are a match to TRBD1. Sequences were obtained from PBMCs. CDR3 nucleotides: TGTGCCAGCAGAAGACAGGGAGTGGGCACTGAAGCTTTCTTT. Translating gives CASRRQGVGTEAFF.